These T cell receptor beta chains were read from a single sample in a study of T cell changes during pregnancy in multiple sclerosis. Method: immunoSEQ multiplex PCR; TCRdb's copy keeps in-frame clones and lacks some. The sample lists about 62,000 clones, 90% to 95% seen once, with roughly 3% in the top ten. Sequenced material: CD8+ T cells from peripheral blood mononuclear cells, taken in the second trimester of pregnancy. The receptors originated from a female donor with multiple sclerosis, enrolled in a pregnancy study. The CDR3 runs from the conserved cysteine through the conserved F or W. A D gene is named only where the DNA matches it firmly. A clone size is listed for some rows: how often the clone was seen (once, few, many), or a class if it is expanded.

clone_size: NA; j_call: TRBJ1-2; v_call: TRBV5-1; d_call: TRBD1; cdr3_nt: TGCGCCAGCAGCCTGGGAGGACAGGGGGCCGACTATGGCTACACCTTC; cdr3_aa: CASSLGGQGADYGYTF
clone_size: few; j_call: TRBJ1-1; v_call: TRBV4-1; d_call: NA; cdr3_nt: TGCGCCAGCAGCCAGAAGGGGACTGAAGCTTTCTTT; cdr3_aa: CASSQKGTEAFF
clone_size: NA; j_call: TRBJ2-1; v_call: TRBV27; d_call: NA; cdr3_nt: TGTGCCAGCAGGGAAAGCGGTCTCAGCTCCTACAATGAGCAGTTCTTC; cdr3_aa: CASRESGLSSYNEQFF
clone_size: NA; j_call: TRBJ2-7; v_call: TRBV10-3; d_call: TRBD1; cdr3_nt: TGTGCCATCAGTGGGACAGGGGAAGTAGACGAGCAGTACTTC; cdr3_aa: CAISGTGEVDEQYF
clone_size: NA; j_call: TRBJ2-3; v_call: TRBV7-2; d_call: TRBD2; cdr3_nt: TGTGCCAGCAGCTTGGAAGCGGGAGGCGGGACAGATACGCAGTATTTT; cdr3_aa: CASSLEAGGGTDTQYF
clone_size: NA; j_call: TRBJ2-2; v_call: TRBV18; d_call: TRBD1; cdr3_nt: TGTGCCAGCTCACCGGGACAGGGTGTTCCCGGGGAGCTGTTTTTT; cdr3_aa: CASSPGQGVPGELFF
clone_size: NA; j_call: TRBJ2-2; v_call: TRBV21-1; d_call: NA; cdr3_nt: TGTGCCAGCAGCAAAGTTCAAACGGTGGACACCGGGGAGCTGTTTTTT; cdr3_aa: CASSKVQTVDTGELFF
clone_size: NA; j_call: TRBJ2-1; v_call: TRBV4-1; d_call: NA; cdr3_nt: TGCGCCAGCAGCCAGGCGGGTAGGAACGGGGATGAGCAGTTCTTC; cdr3_aa: CASSQAGRNGDEQFF
clone_size: NA; j_call: TRBJ2-7; v_call: TRBV11-2; d_call: NA; cdr3_nt: TGTGCCAGCAGCTTAAAGCACGGCCAGGGTGGAGAGCAGTACTTC; cdr3_aa: CASSLKHGQGGEQYF
clone_size: NA; j_call: TRBJ2-1; v_call: TRBV7-9; d_call: TRBD1; cdr3_nt: TGTGCCAGCAGCTCCCCGGGACAGGGGTCCAACAATGAGCAGTTCTTC; cdr3_aa: CASSSPGQGSNNEQFF
clone_size: once; j_call: TRBJ2-7; v_call: TRBV7-9; d_call: NA; cdr3_nt: TGTGCCAGCAGCTTAGGGCCGTCCAACGAGCAGTACTTC; cdr3_aa: CASSLGPSNEQYF
clone_size: NA; j_call: TRBJ2-7; v_call: TRBV29-1; d_call: TRBD2; cdr3_nt: TGCAGCGTTGTTAGCCTAGCGGTCCCCTACGAGCAGTACTTC; cdr3_aa: CSVVSLAVPYEQYF
clone_size: NA; j_call: TRBJ2-7; v_call: TRBV21-1; d_call: NA; cdr3_nt: TGTGCCAGCAGCCCTGGGACAGACGAGCAGTACTTC; cdr3_aa: CASSPGTDEQYF
clone_size: NA; j_call: TRBJ2-2; v_call: TRBV9; d_call: NA; cdr3_nt: TGTGCCAGCAGCGTAGAAGGGAGGAACACCGGGGAGCTGTTTTTT; cdr3_aa: CASSVEGRNTGELFF
clone_size: NA; j_call: TRBJ2-5; v_call: TRBV7-9; d_call: NA; cdr3_nt: TGTGCCAGCAGCTTAGTAGGCGGGGAGGAGACCCAGTACTTC; cdr3_aa: CASSLVGGEETQYF
clone_size: NA; j_call: TRBJ2-7; v_call: TRBV19; d_call: TRBD1; cdr3_nt: TGTGCCAGTAGTTCGGGACAGGGGTCCTACGAGCAGTACTTC; cdr3_aa: CASSSGQGSYEQYF
clone_size: NA; j_call: TRBJ2-7; v_call: TRBV27; d_call: TRBD2; cdr3_nt: TGTGCCAGCAGTTCCGGGACTAGCGAGTACGAGCAGTACTTC; cdr3_aa: CASSSGTSEYEQYF
clone_size: NA; j_call: TRBJ2-5; v_call: TRBV7-8; d_call: NA; cdr3_nt: TGTGCCAGCAGCCAGGTGCGACAGCTCCAAGAGACCCAGTACTTC; cdr3_aa: CASSQVRQLQETQYF
clone_size: NA; j_call: TRBJ1-5; v_call: TRBV28; d_call: NA; cdr3_nt: TGTGCCACCCTTGGGATCGGGGTGAGCAATCAGCCCCAGCATTTT; cdr3_aa: CATLGIGVSNQPQHF
clone_size: NA; j_call: TRBJ2-5; v_call: TRBV7-9; d_call: TRBD1; cdr3_nt: TGTGCCAGCAGCCTCCCGGGACAGGGCATCAAAGAGACCCAGTACTTC; cdr3_aa: CASSLPGQGIKETQYF
clone_size: NA; j_call: TRBJ2-7; v_call: TRBV5-5; d_call: TRBD1; cdr3_nt: TGTGCCAGCAGCTCTCTCGGGACAGGCTTTTTCGAGCAGTACTTC; cdr3_aa: CASSSLGTGFFEQYF
clone_size: NA; j_call: TRBJ2-3; v_call: TRBV7-6; d_call: TRBD2; cdr3_nt: TGTGCCAGCAGCTTAGCCAGCGGGAGAGGTTCGGATACGCAGTATTTT; cdr3_aa: CASSLASGRGSDTQYF
clone_size: NA; j_call: TRBJ2-5; v_call: TRBV9; d_call: TRBD2; cdr3_nt: TGTGCCAGCAGCGTAGCTCGGGGGGGAGAGACCCAGTACTTC; cdr3_aa: CASSVARGGETQYF
clone_size: NA; j_call: TRBJ2-1; v_call: TRBV19; d_call: NA; cdr3_nt: TGTGCCAGTCGCCCTGGGGGCCGTGAGCAGTTCTTC; cdr3_aa: CASRPGGREQFF
clone_size: NA; j_call: TRBJ2-1; v_call: TRBV7-2; d_call: TRBD2; cdr3_nt: TGTGCCAGCAGCATACTAGCGGGAATCTACAATGAGCAGTTCTTC; cdr3_aa: CASSILAGIYNEQFF
clone_size: once; j_call: TRBJ2-1; v_call: TRBV27; d_call: NA; cdr3_nt: TGTGCCAGTGCCTGGGCTGCCTACAATGAGCAGTTCTTC; cdr3_aa: CASAWAAYNEQFF
clone_size: NA; j_call: TRBJ1-1; v_call: TRBV28; d_call: TRBD1; cdr3_nt: TGTGCCAGCAAACTACAGGGGGCAGAGACTGAAGCTTTCTTT; cdr3_aa: CASKLQGAETEAFF
clone_size: NA; j_call: TRBJ2-2; v_call: TRBV27; d_call: NA; cdr3_nt: TGTGCCAGCAGTTTATACGGCGGGGCCGGGGAGCTGTTTTTT; cdr3_aa: CASSLYGGAGELFF
clone_size: NA; j_call: TRBJ2-7; v_call: TRBV6-5; d_call: NA; cdr3_nt: TGTGCCAGCAGTCAGACCGGGGGCTACGAGCAGTACTTC; cdr3_aa: CASSQTGGYEQYF
clone_size: NA; j_call: TRBJ1-1; v_call: TRBV7-6; d_call: NA; cdr3_nt: TGTGCCAGCTTCGCGGGGGTGGGTATGAACACTGAAGCTTTCTTT; cdr3_aa: CASFAGVGMNTEAFF
clone_size: NA; j_call: TRBJ2-5; v_call: TRBV13; d_call: NA; cdr3_nt: TGTGCCAGCAGCTTAACTCGTGCTCACCAAGAGACCCAGTACTTC; cdr3_aa: CASSLTRAHQETQYF
clone_size: NA; j_call: TRBJ2-7; v_call: TRBV4-1; d_call: TRBD1; cdr3_nt: TGCGCCAGCAGAACTCGACAGGGGGGATCCTACGAGCAGTACTTC; cdr3_aa: CASRTRQGGSYEQYF
clone_size: NA; j_call: TRBJ2-7; v_call: TRBV15; d_call: TRBD2; cdr3_nt: TGTGCCACCAGCAGAGCAACTAGCGCCACCTACGAGCAATACTTC; cdr3_aa: CATSRATSATYEQYF
clone_size: NA; j_call: TRBJ1-1; v_call: TRBV6-1; d_call: NA; cdr3_nt: TGTGCCAGCCCTCCCTTAGGGGTTGCGGCCACTGAAGCTTTCTTT; cdr3_aa: CASPPLGVAATEAFF
clone_size: NA; j_call: TRBJ2-7; v_call: TRBV19; d_call: NA; cdr3_nt: TGTGCCAGTAGTCTCCCCACAGGGGAGCAGTACTTC; cdr3_aa: CASSLPTGEQYF
clone_size: NA; j_call: TRBJ2-7; v_call: TRBV19; d_call: TRBD2; cdr3_nt: TGTGCCAGTAGTTCCGGGACTAGCGGGAGTTACGAGCAGTACTTC; cdr3_aa: CASSSGTSGSYEQYF
clone_size: NA; j_call: TRBJ2-6; v_call: TRBV18; d_call: NA; cdr3_nt: TGTGCCAGCTCACCGGGGCAGTTTGGGGCCAACGTCCTGACTTTC; cdr3_aa: CASSPGQFGANVLTF
clone_size: NA; j_call: TRBJ2-4; v_call: TRBV27; d_call: TRBD2; cdr3_nt: TGTGCCAGCAGTTCGTCCGGGCTAGCGGTAAACATTCAGTACTTC; cdr3_aa: CASSSSGLAVNIQYF
clone_size: NA; j_call: TRBJ2-1; v_call: TRBV6-5; d_call: TRBD2; cdr3_nt: TGTGCCAGCAGTTTTTTTAGCGGGAGCTCCTACAATGAGCAGTTCTTC; cdr3_aa: CASSFFSGSSYNEQFF
clone_size: NA; j_call: TRBJ2-7; v_call: TRBV10-2; d_call: TRBD2; cdr3_nt: TGCGCCAGCGTAAGGAGCGGGAGCTCCTACGAGCAGTACTTC; cdr3_aa: CASVRSGSSYEQYF
clone_size: NA; j_call: TRBJ1-5; v_call: TRBV19; d_call: TRBD1; cdr3_nt: TGTGCCAGTAGTATAGATTGGGGGACAGGGCTCAGCAATCAGCCCCAGCATTTT; cdr3_aa: CASSIDWGTGLSNQPQHF
clone_size: NA; j_call: TRBJ2-7; v_call: TRBV5-6; d_call: TRBD2; cdr3_nt: TGTGCCAGCAGCGCCCCGACTAGCGGGGACTACGAGCAGTACTTC; cdr3_aa: CASSAPTSGDYEQYF
clone_size: NA; j_call: TRBJ2-7; v_call: TRBV11-3; d_call: NA; cdr3_nt: TGTGCCAGCAGTGACCGCGACAGAGCCTACGAGCAGTACTTC; cdr3_aa: CASSDRDRAYEQYF
clone_size: once; j_call: TRBJ2-6; v_call: TRBV6-1; d_call: TRBD1; cdr3_nt: TGTGCCAGCAGTGGCTACAGACAGGGACAGGCCAACGTCCTGACTTTC; cdr3_aa: CASSGYRQGQANVLTF
clone_size: once; j_call: TRBJ2-5; v_call: TRBV11-2; d_call: TRBD1; cdr3_nt: TGTGCCAGCAGCTCGGGACAGCGACCGGAGACCCAGTACTTC; cdr3_aa: CASSSGQRPETQYF
clone_size: NA; j_call: TRBJ1-1; v_call: TRBV11-3; d_call: NA; cdr3_nt: TGTGCCAGCAGCTTACATAGAAACACTGAAGCTTTCTTT; cdr3_aa: CASSLHRNTEAFF
clone_size: once; j_call: TRBJ2-7; v_call: TRBV13; d_call: TRBD1; cdr3_nt: TGTGCCAGCAGCCTAACAACGGGACAGGAGACAGCCAACGAGCAGTACTTC; cdr3_aa: CASSLTTGQETANEQYF
clone_size: NA; j_call: TRBJ2-2; v_call: TRBV11-2; d_call: TRBD2; cdr3_nt: TGTGCCAGCAGCTTAGAGAGGGATGAGGGTGGCGGGAGCGGATCCGGGGAGCTGTTTTTT; cdr3_aa: CASSLERDEGGGSGSGELFF
clone_size: NA; j_call: TRBJ1-1; v_call: TRBV6-6; d_call: NA; cdr3_nt: TGTGCCAGCAGTTCGGTTGGGAGAGGAACTGAAGCTTTCTTT; cdr3_aa: CASSSVGRGTEAFF
clone_size: NA; j_call: TRBJ2-2; v_call: TRBV27; d_call: TRBD1; cdr3_nt: TGTGCCAGCAGCTCCTTAGGGGGCGCGGGCACCGGGGAGCTGTTTTTT; cdr3_aa: CASSSLGGAGTGELFF
clone_size: NA; j_call: TRBJ2-2; v_call: TRBV2; d_call: NA; cdr3_nt: TGTGCCAGCAAGCAGGGAGGCACCGGGGAGCTGTTTTTT; cdr3_aa: CASKQGGTGELFF
clone_size: NA; j_call: TRBJ2-7; v_call: TRBV7-9; d_call: TRBD1; cdr3_nt: TGTGCCAGCAGCTCACCGGGACAGTGGAGCCACGAGCAGTACTTC; cdr3_aa: CASSSPGQWSHEQYF
clone_size: NA; j_call: TRBJ2-2; v_call: TRBV5-4; d_call: TRBD2; cdr3_nt: TGTGCCAGCAGCTTCTTCGCGGGAGTGGTTACCGGGGAGCTGTTTTTT; cdr3_aa: CASSFFAGVVTGELFF
clone_size: NA; j_call: TRBJ2-3; v_call: TRBV5-1; d_call: NA; cdr3_nt: TGCGCCAGCAGCTTGGGACTTACACCCTTCACAGATACGCAGTATTTT; cdr3_aa: CASSLGLTPFTDTQYF
clone_size: NA; j_call: TRBJ2-2; v_call: TRBV27; d_call: NA; cdr3_nt: TGTGCCAGCAGTTTATCCCAGGGCGGGGAGCTGTTTTTT; cdr3_aa: CASSLSQGGELFF